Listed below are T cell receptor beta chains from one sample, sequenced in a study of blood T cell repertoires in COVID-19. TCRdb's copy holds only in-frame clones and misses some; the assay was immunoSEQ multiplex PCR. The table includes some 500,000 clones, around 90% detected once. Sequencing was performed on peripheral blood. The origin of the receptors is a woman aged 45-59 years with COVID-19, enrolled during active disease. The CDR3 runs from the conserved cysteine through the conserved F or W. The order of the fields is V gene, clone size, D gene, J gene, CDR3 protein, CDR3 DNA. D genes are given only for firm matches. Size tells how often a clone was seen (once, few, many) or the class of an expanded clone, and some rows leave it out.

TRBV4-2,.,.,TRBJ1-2,CASSQDRTRPNYGYTF,TGTGCCAGCAGCCAAGATCGTACGAGGCCTAACTATGGCTACACCTTC
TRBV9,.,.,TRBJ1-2,CASSVSGDGGWYGYTF,TGTGCCAGCAGCGTAAGCGGAGACGGGGGTTGGTATGGCTACACCTTC
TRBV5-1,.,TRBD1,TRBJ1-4,CASSPGQGAEKLFF,TGCGCCAGCAGCCCCGGACAGGGGGCGGAAAAACTGTTTTTT
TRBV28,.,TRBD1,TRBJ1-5,CASSTGTGLNQPQHF,TGTGCCAGCAGTACCGGGACAGGCCTAAATCAGCCCCAGCATTTT
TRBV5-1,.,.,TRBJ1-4,CASSSRQLNEKLFF,TGCGCCAGCAGCTCGCGACAGTTGAATGAAAAACTGTTTTTT
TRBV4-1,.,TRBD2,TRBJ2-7,CASSQERAGGDYEQYF,TGCGCCAGCAGCCAAGAAAGAGCGGGGGGGGACTACGAGCAGTACTTC
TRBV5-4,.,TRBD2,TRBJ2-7,CASSLVAGGRYEQYF,TGTGCCAGCAGCTTGGTAGCGGGGGGGCGGTACGAGCAGTACTTC
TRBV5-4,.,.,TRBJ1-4,CASSGGGTNEKLFF,TGTGCCAGCAGTGGGGGCGGCACTAATGAAAAACTGTTTTTT
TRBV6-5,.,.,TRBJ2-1,CASSSGYKDNEQFF,TGTGCCAGCAGTTCAGGCTATAAGGACAATGAGCAGTTCTTC
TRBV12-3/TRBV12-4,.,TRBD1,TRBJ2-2,CASSTHRGGELFF,TGTGCCAGCAGTACACACAGGGGCGGGGAGCTGTTTTTT
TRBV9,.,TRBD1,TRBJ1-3,CASSGRTGAFSGNTIYF,TGTGCCAGCAGTGGGAGGACAGGGGCTTTCTCTGGAAACACCATATATTTT
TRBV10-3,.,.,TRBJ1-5,CAISESGGVSNQPQHF,TGTGCCATCAGTGAGTCAGGAGGGGTTAGCAATCAGCCCCAGCATTTT
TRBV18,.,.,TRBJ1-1,CASSPDLNTEAFF,TGTGCCAGCTCCCCCGACTTGAACACTGAAGCTTTCTTT
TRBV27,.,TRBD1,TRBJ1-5,CASNPQGDGNQPQHF,TGTGCCAGCAATCCACAGGGGGATGGGAATCAGCCCCAGCATTTT
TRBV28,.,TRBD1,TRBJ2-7,CASRRPGGSYEQYF,TGTGCCAGCAGACGTCCAGGGGGCTCCTACGAGCAGTACTTC
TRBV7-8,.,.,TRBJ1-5,CASSLTAGAAGNQPQHF,TGTGCCAGCAGCTTAACGGCGGGCGCCGCGGGCAATCAGCCCCAGCATTTT
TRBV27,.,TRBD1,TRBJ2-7,CASSSASPGQGYYEQYF,TGTGCCAGCAGTTCCGCCTCCCCGGGACAGGGATACTACGAGCAGTACTTC
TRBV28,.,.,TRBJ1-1,CASSLAGYRNTEAFF,TGTGCCAGCAGTTTAGCAGGGTACAGGAACACTGAAGCTTTCTTT
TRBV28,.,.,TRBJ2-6,CASRPTIRGPLSGANVLTF,TGTGCCAGCAGACCCACGATCCGAGGGCCACTCTCTGGGGCCAACGTCCTGACTTTC
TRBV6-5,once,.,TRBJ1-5,CAAEQAYHQPQHF,TGTGCAGCGGAACAAGCATACCACCAGCCCCAGCATTTT
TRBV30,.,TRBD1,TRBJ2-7,CAWSAGTGGPRGYEQYF,TGTGCCTGGAGTGCCGGGACAGGGGGCCCTCGGGGCTACGAGCAGTACTTC
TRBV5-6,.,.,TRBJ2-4,CASSLTGPNIQYF,TGTGCCAGCAGCTTAACAGGGCCAAACATTCAGTACTTC
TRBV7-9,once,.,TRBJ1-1,CASSLGAPREAAFF,TGTGCCAGCAGCTTAGGCGCCCCGCGAGAGGCAGCTTTCTTT
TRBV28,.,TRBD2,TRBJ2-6,CASSFSGGLGANVLTF,TGTGCCAGCAGTTTTTCGGGAGGCCTTGGGGCCAACGTCCTGACTTTC
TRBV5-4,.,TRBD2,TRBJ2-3,CASSFLGGDTQYF,TGTGCCAGCAGCTTCTTGGGGGGGGATACGCAGTATTTT
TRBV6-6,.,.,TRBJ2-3,CAGGGAVTDTQYF,TGTGCTGGAGGGGGGGCCGTGACAGATACGCAGTATTTT
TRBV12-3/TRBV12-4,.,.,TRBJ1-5,CASSPMGSQPQHF,TGTGCCAGCAGTCCCATGGGGAGTCAGCCCCAGCATTTT
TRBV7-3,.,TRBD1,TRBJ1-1,CASSAITGAEAFF,TGTGCCAGCAGCGCGATAACAGGGGCTGAAGCTTTCTTT
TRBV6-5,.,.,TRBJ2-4,CASSPGEYIQYF,TGTGCCAGCAGTCCCGGGGAGTACATTCAGTACTTC
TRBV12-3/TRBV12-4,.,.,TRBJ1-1,CASSPGLNTEAFF,TGTGCCAGCAGCCCAGGACTCAACACTGAAGCTTTCTTT
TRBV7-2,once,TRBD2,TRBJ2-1,CASSLGTSGREQFF,TGTGCCAGCAGCTTAGGGACTAGCGGGAGGGAGCAGTTCTTC
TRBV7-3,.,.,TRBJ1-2,CASSLQGGSTNYGYTF,TGTGCCAGCAGCTTACAGGGTGGGTCGACCAACTATGGCTACACCTTC
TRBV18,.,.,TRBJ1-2,CASSHPTESFYGYTF,TGTGCCAGCTCACACCCGACAGAAAGCTTTTATGGCTACACCTTC
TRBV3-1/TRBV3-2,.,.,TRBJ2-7,CASSHRTGEQYF,TGTGCCAGCAGCCATCGTACGGGGGAGCAGTACTTC
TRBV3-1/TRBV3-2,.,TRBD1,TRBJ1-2,CASSQAGGNYGYTF,TGTGCCAGCAGCCAAGCAGGGGGGAACTATGGCTACACCTTC
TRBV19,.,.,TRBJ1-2,CASSVQGYYGYTF,TGTGCCAGTAGTGTTCAGGGCTACTATGGCTACACCTTC
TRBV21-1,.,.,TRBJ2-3,CASSKERRGRTDTQYF,TGTGCCAGCAGCAAAGAGCGGCGGGGGCGCACAGATACGCAGTATTTT
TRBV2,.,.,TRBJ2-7,CASSRDWAAKFYEQYF,TGTGCCAGCAGCAGGGACTGGGCAGCTAAGTTTTACGAGCAGTACTTC
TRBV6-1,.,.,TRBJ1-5,CASSEGRHLYSNQPQHF,TGTGCCAGCAGTGAAGGAAGACACCTTTATAGCAATCAGCCCCAGCATTTT
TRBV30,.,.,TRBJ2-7,CAWIGFGGKQYF,TGTGCCTGGATTGGTTTCGGGGGAAAGCAGTACTTC
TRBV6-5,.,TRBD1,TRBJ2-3,CASRQGSSPDTQYF,TGTGCCAGCAGACAGGGGTCGAGCCCAGATACGCAGTATTTT
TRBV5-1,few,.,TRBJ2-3,CASSLAQGTDTQYF,TGCGCCAGCAGCTTGGCCCAGGGCACAGATACGCAGTATTTT
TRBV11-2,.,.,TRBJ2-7,CASSLRGPGGGGYEQYF,TGTGCCAGCAGCTTAAGAGGGCCGGGGGGCGGTGGTTACGAGCAGTACTTC
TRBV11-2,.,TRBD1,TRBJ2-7,CASSARQGSYEQYF,TGTGCCAGCAGCGCCAGACAGGGCTCCTACGAGCAGTACTTC
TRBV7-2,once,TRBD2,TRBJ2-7,CASSLVGLAAYEQYF,TGTGCCAGCAGCTTAGTGGGACTAGCGGCCTACGAGCAGTACTTC
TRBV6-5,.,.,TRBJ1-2,CASSPSAAADYGYTF,TGTGCCAGCAGTCCATCTGCGGCCGCGGACTATGGCTACACCTTC
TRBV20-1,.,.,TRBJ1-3,CSASVSGFGHSGNTIYF,TGCAGTGCTAGTGTCTCGGGATTTGGGCACTCTGGAAACACCATATATTTT
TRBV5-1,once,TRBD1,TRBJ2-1,CASSLTGTVYNEQFF,TGCGCCAGCAGTCTAACCGGGACAGTTTACAATGAGCAGTTCTTC
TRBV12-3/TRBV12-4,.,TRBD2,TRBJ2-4,CASSLGRGEQYF,TGTGCCAGCAGTTTAGGGCGGGGGGAACAGTACTTC
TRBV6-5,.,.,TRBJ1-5,CASSYRASRGQPQHF,TGTGCCAGCAGTTACCGGGCGTCAAGGGGGCAGCCCCAGCATTTT
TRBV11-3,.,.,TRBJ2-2,CASSLARVGELFF,TGTGCCAGCAGCTTAGCCAGGGTCGGGGAGCTGTTTTTT
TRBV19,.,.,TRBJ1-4,CATGDLGGRTNEKLFF,TGTGCCACCGGTGATCTCGGGGGGAGGACTAATGAAAAACTGTTTTTT
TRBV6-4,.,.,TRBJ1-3,CATPPLNTIYF,TGTGCCACCCCCCCGTTGAACACCATATATTTT
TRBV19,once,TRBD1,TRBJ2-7,CASSIGGQGAFYEQYF,TGTGCCAGTAGTATAGGGGGACAGGGGGCTTTCTACGAGCAGTACTTC